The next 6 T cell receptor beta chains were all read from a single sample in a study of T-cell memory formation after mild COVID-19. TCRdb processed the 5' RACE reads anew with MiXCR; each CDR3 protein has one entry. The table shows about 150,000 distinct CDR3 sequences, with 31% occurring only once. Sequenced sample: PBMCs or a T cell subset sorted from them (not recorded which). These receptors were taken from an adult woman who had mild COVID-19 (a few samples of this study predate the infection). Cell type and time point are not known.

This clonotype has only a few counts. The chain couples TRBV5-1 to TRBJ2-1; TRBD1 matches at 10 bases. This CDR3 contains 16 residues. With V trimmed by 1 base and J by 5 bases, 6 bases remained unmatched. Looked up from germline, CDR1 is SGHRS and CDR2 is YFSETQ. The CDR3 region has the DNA TGCGCCAGCAGCTTGATCGGACAGGGGGAAAACAATGAGCAGTTCTTC. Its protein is CASSLIGQGENNEQFF. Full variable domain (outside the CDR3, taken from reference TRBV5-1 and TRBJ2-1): KAGVTQTPRYLIKTRGQQVTLSCSPISGHRSVSWYQQTPGQGLQFLFEYFSETQRNKGNFPGRFSGRQFSNSRSEMNVSTLELGDSALYLCASSLIGQGENNEQFFGPGTRLTVL.

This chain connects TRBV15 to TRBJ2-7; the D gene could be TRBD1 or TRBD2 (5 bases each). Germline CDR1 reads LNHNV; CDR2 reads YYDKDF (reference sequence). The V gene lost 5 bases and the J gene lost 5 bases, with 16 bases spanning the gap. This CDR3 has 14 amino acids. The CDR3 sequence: CATSAEGESNEQYF. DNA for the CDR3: TGTGCCACCAGCGCCGAAGGGGAGTCCAACGAGCAGTACTTC.

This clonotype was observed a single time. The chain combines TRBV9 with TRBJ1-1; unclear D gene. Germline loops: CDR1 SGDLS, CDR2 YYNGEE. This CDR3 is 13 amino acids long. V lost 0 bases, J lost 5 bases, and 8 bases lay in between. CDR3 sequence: CASSVGVGTEAFF. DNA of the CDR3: TGTGCCAGCAGCGTAGGAGTTGGGACTGAAGCTTTCTTT.

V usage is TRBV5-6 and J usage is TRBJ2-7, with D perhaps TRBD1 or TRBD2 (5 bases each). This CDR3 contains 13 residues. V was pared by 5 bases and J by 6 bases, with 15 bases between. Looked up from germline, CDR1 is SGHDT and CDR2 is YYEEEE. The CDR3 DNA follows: TGTGCCAGCAGTCCTGGGGGTTCAGGCGAGCAGTACTTC. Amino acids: CASSPGGSGEQYF.

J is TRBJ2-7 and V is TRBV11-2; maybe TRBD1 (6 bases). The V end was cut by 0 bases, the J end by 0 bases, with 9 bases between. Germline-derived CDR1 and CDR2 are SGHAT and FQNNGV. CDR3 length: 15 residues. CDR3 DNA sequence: TGTGCCAGCAGCTTAGATAGGGGGACCTCCTACGAGCAGTACTTC. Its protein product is CASSLDRGTSYEQYF.

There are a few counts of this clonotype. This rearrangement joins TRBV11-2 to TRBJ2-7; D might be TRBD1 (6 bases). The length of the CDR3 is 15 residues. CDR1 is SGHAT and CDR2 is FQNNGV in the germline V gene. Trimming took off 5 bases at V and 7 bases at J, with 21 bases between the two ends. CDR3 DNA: TGTGCCAGCAGCCCCTGGGGGCAAACGGATCGGGAGCAGTACTTC. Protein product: CASSPWGQTDREQYF.